This TCR beta chain is drawn from a study of blood T cell repertoires in COVID-19 (dated by TCRdb to between 2020 and 2021). Regarding the research as a whole: The collaborator samples originated in the United States, Italy and Spain and spanned the acute and convalescent phases of COVID-19. A freely available public database, intended as a resource for researchers studying the immune response to SARS-CoV-2, is where the repertoires were released. Where available, HLA class I and class II types were taken from metadata supplied by the sample provider and were not determined by assay-based typing. The dataset comprised deeply sampled blood TCRbeta repertoires from subjects exposed to, actively infected with, or recovered from COVID-19. The prospective study material was composed of cDNA or gDNA derived from T cells, B-cell-depleted T cells, or PBMCs. The samples were drawn from the first 160 participants of the ongoing ImmuneRACE study and from 1,254 subjects provided by 6 global collaborators. The sample metadata nearly always contained a de-identified subject ID, COVID-19 status, age in years and sex. Points the paper makes about the study in general: How much clinical and demographic metadata was included differed by source and by participant, and the metadata was provided uncurated.

Details on this clone: Its antigen is still unknown. One base away there is no much larger clone; base qualities are not given.

A second Seattle source provided samples from volunteer blood donors who had recovered from COVID-19. Whole blood was collected in K2EDTA tubes by collaborating institutions according to the institutions' own protocols. Collaborator samples were shipped for TCRbeta analysis as frozen whole blood, isolated PBMCs, or DNA extracted from either sample type. The immunoSEQ Assay, a bias-controlled multiplex PCR, was used to amplify TCRbeta CDR3 regions from genomic DNA. Under the source paper's analysis protocol: Nucleated cell counts per sample were estimated from amplification of reference gene primers within the assay. To quantify the absolute abundance of each unique TCRbeta CDR3 rearrangement, sequence reads were collapsed and filtered. Productive Simpson clonality was computed per sample as the square root of Simpson's diversity index over productive rearrangements. Drawn from immuneACCESS, this table holds only the in-frame rearrangements with V and J called that TCRdb kept. Clones are partly lost; checked studies trace under half to an unresolved V gene and leave the rest unexplained. That table supplies the V and J calls and clone size; D and trimming were determined from the DNA. The sample includes about 250,000 clones, with roughly nine tenths observed a single time. The ten largest clones represent under 2% of the sample.

The CDR1 and CDR2 encoded by the germline V gene are SGHTA and FQGTGA. From V the trimming removes 2 bases and from J it removes 2 bases, while the gene matches leave 3 bases of the junction unaccounted for. The cysteine opens and the phenylalanine closes a CDR3 of 15 amino acids. Just the 45-base CDR3 DNA is kept, in frame starting at base 1. This clonotype originated in a woman aged 55-69 years who had recovered from COVID-19. This chain joins TRBV7-3 to TRBJ2-5; 9 bases in between match TRBD1. Sequenced material: peripheral blood. The DNA reads TGTGCCAGCAGCTTAGACAGGGGGTTTCAAGAGACCCAGTACTTC. Translated, this is CASSLDRGFQETQYF.